The clone carrying this TCR beta chain was detected once. The data belong to a study of blood T cell repertoires in COVID-19. Study details: The analysed material was cDNA or gDNA that came from T cells, B-cell-depleted T cells, or PBMCs.

The CDR3 loop spans 14 amino acids. The germline CDR1 and CDR2 sequences are SNHLY and FYNNEI. Clones were read by immunoSEQ multiplex PCR, and TCRdb kept only the in-frame ones, dropping some. The repertoire holds about 440,000 clones, with approximately 88% as singletons. Patients in Seattle were enrolled during active infection, then followed longitudinally. The J gene is TRBJ1-2, the V gene TRBV2; D is perhaps TRBD1 (6 bases). The source is a woman aged 45-60 years with COVID-19, enrolled during active disease. The source material was peripheral blood. The CDR3 bases are TGTGACTCACATATGGCAGGGGAAAACTATGGCTACACCTTC. Translated: CDSHMAGENYGYTF.